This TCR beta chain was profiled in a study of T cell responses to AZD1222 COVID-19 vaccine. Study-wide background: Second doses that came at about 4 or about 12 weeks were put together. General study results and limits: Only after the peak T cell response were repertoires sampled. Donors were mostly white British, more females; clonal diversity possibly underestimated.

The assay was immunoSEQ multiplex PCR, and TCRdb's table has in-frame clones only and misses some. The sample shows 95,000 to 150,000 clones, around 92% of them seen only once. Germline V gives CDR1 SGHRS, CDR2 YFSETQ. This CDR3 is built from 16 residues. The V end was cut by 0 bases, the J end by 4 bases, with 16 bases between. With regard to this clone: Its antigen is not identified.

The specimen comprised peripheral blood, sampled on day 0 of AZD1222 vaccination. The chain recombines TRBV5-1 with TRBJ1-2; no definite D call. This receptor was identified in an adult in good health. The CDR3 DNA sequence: TGCGCCAGCAGCTTGGGGGATGGGCTAGGCCCCTATGGCTACACCTTC. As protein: CASSLGDGLGPYGYTF.